Shown below are 31 T cell receptor beta chains from a single sample sequenced in a study of T cells in localized non-small cell lung cancer. Repertoires were generated with immunoSEQ multiplex PCR, while TCRdb's copy carries only in-frame clones and drops some. The sample lists some 28,000 clones, roughly 89% occurring once. The sample was peripheral blood, taken before any cancer treatment. The receptor set was obtained from a woman between 18 and 50 years old with stage I lung adenocarcinoma.

The chain is built from TRBV7-2 and TRBJ2-2; 8 nucleotides align to TRBD2. The ends lost 8 bases at V and 4 bases at J; junction bases unmatched: 6. This CDR3 spans 14 amino acids. CDR1 is SGHTA and CDR2 is FQGNSA in the germline V gene. CDR3 nucleotides: TGTGCCAGCCCTCAGCGGGAGTTCACCGGGGAGCTGTTTTTT. Translating gives CASPQREFTGELFF.

CDR3 in DNA: TGTGCCACCAGCAGGGGGACTAGCGGGAAAACAGATACGCAGTATTTT. It yields the protein CATSRGTSGKTDTQYF. The gene calls are TRBV15 and TRBJ2-3; TRBD2 matches 13 bases. CDR1 and CDR2 (germline): LNHNV, YYDKDF (reference sequence). The V segment lost 3 bases and the J segment 3 bases; nucleotides outside the gene matches: 3. The CDR3 has 16 amino acids.

V usage is TRBV2 and J usage is TRBJ1-5; D is uncertain. Trimming left V 4 bases short and J 3 bases short, with 7 bases between. The CDR3 totals 13 residues. CDR1 is SNHLY, CDR2 FYNNEI, per germline. The CDR3: CASSARYNQPQHF. In nucleotides, the CDR3 is TGTGCCAGCAGTGCCAGGTACAATCAGCCCCAGCATTTT.

This chain uses TRBV7-2 with TRBJ1-1, with a possible D match to TRBD1 (5 bases). The CDR3 has 14 amino acids. The ends were cut back, 1 base at V and 6 bases at J, with 12 bases in the middle. Germline V gives CDR1 SGHTA, CDR2 FQGNSA. The CDR3 DNA reads as TGTGCCAGCAGCTTAGATATGGGGGTAGCTGAAGCTTTCTTT. Its protein is CASSLDMGVAEAFF.

The chain carries TRBV29-1 and TRBJ2-2; D may be TRBD2 (6 bases). Germline CDR1 and CDR2: SQVTM and ANQGSEA. CDR3 size: 15 residues. Trimming took off 7 bases at V and 6 bases at J, with 21 bases between the two ends. In DNA, the CDR3 is TGCAGCGCCCAACGGGGTAGCGGAGGTTCCGGGGAGCTGTTTTTT. Translating it yields CSAQRGSGGSGELFF.

The CDR3 region is CASIGTSSYNEQFF. Written as DNA, the CDR3 is TGTGCCAGCATCGGGACTTCCTCCTACAATGAGCAGTTCTTC. The chain links TRBV11-2 to TRBJ2-1, with a weak D call TRBD2 (6 bases). There are 14 residues in the CDR3. Germline V lookup: CDR1 SGHAT, CDR2 FQNNGV. Trimming took 7 bases from V and 0 from J, leaving 10 bases between them.

The J gene is TRBJ2-4, the V gene TRBV27, with D tentatively TRBD1 (5 bases). CDR1 and CDR2 (germline): MNHEY, SMNVEV (reference sequence). The CDR3 length is 17 residues. V lost 6 bases and J lost 0, with 18 bases in between. The CDR3 DNA sequence: TGTGCCAGCAGACACATGACAGACACGCTAGCCAAAAACATTCAGTACTTC. It translates to CASRHMTDTLAKNIQYF.

Points on this clone: At the DNA level, this CDR3 is encoded by other sequences in the same sample as well. The J gene is TRBJ2-6, the V gene TRBV18; 7 nucleotides match TRBD2. In germline, CDR1 is KGHSH, CDR2 LQKENI. The trim removed 6 bases at V and 2 bases at J, leaving 4 bases unmatched. The CDR3 is 15 residues long. The CDR3 loop is CASSTGGPGANVLTF. The CDR3 bases are TGTGCCAGCTCCACGGGAGGACCTGGGGCCAACGTCCTGACTTTC.

The chain links TRBV21-1 to TRBJ2-1. TRBV21-1 is described as a pseudogene. This CDR3 region has 13 residues. CDR3 amino acids: CASSKVGPGEQFF. In DNA, the CDR3 is TGTGCCAGCAGCAAAGTAGGACCCGGTGAGCAGTTCTTC.

For the CDR3, the DNA is TGTGCCAGTTCCCCGGGGACCTTTTCCTACGAGCAGTACTTC. It specifies CASSPGTFSYEQYF. V usage is TRBV19 and J usage is TRBJ2-7; D is possibly TRBD1 or TRBD2 (5 bases each). The germline gives CDR1 LNHDA, CDR2 SQIVND (reference sequence). The V end was cut by 8 bases, the J end by 1 base, with 15 bases between. The CDR3 runs 14 residues.

The chain links TRBV30 to TRBJ2-5; D gene unclear. This CDR3 region has 13 residues. Germline-derived CDR1 and CDR2 are GTSNPN and SVGIG (reference sequence). Trimming took off 2 bases at V and 1 base at J, with 8 bases between the two ends. The CDR3 is CAWSLVFQETQYF. As DNA, the CDR3 is TGTGCCTGGAGTCTGGTTTTCCAAGAGACCCAGTACTTC.

The chain is built from TRBV19 and TRBJ2-1; 9 nucleotides agree with TRBD1. Trimming at V came to 3 bases and at J to 10 bases, leaving 13 bases not matched to a gene. The CDR3 is 16 amino acids. The germline gives CDR1 LNHDA, CDR2 SQIVND (reference sequence). CDR3 protein: CASSIWRGQGKLEQFF. The CDR3 nucleotides are TGTGCCAGTAGTATCTGGAGGGGACAGGGAAAGTTGGAGCAGTTCTTC.

The V call is TRBV10-1, the J call TRBJ1-1; TRBD1 matches at 7 bases. Germline CDR1 is WNHNN and CDR2 is SYGVQD (reference sequence). The CDR3 length is 15 residues. The junction had 8 bases not matched to a gene; V was cut back by 0 bases and J by 7 bases. Written as DNA, the CDR3 is TGCGCCAGCAGTGAGTCGGGGACAGCGCCAATTGAAGCTTTCTTT. It encodes CASSESGTAPIEAFF.

This clone came up a few times. The chain employs TRBV4-1 and TRBJ2-2, with a tentative D call TRBD2 (5 bases). This CDR3 comprises 14 residues. The V gene's germline CDR1 is MGHRA and CDR2 YSYEKL. The V gene lost 6 bases and the J gene lost 3 bases, with 11 bases spanning the gap. CDR3 region: CASREWGDTGELFF. For the CDR3, the DNA is TGCGCCAGCAGGGAGTGGGGAGACACCGGGGAGCTGTTTTTT.

This chain uses TRBV28 with TRBJ2-2; 11 positions agree with TRBD2. The CDR3 extends over 16 amino acids. Germline-derived CDR1 and CDR2 are MDHEN and SYDVKM. V gave up 7 bases and J gave up 5 bases; unmatched junction bases: 9. CDR3 DNA: TGTGCCAGCACCCTTCCATCTAGCGGGAGGACCGGGGAGCTGTTTTTT. Amino acid sequence: CASTLPSSGRTGELFF.

The chain uses TRBV7-3 and TRBJ1-2; 7 bases are shared with TRBD1. Germline CDR1 is SGHTA and CDR2 is FQGTGA. With V trimmed by 5 bases and J by 7 bases, 10 bases remained unmatched. CDR3 size: 14 residues. CDR3 loop: CASSQYRGAGGYTF. DNA of the CDR3: TGTGCCAGCAGCCAGTACAGGGGCGCAGGTGGCTACACCTTC. The full variable domain, rest sourced from reference TRBV7-3 and TRBJ1-2, is GAGVSQTPSNKVTEKGKYVELRCDPISGHTALYWYRQSLGQGPEFLIYFQGTGAADDSGLPNDRFFAVRPEGSVSTLKIQRTERGDSAVYLCASSQYRGAGGYTFGSGTRLTVV.

J is TRBJ2-7 and V is TRBV28; no clear D. The CDR3 length is 12 residues. Per germline, CDR1 MDHEN and CDR2 SYDVKM. The ends were cut back, 5 bases at V and 3 bases at J, with 8 bases in the middle. CDR3 region: CASSRMDYEQYF. The DNA of the CDR3 is TGTGCCAGCAGTCGCATGGACTACGAGCAGTACTTC. Variable domain in full (rest from reference TRBV28 and TRBJ2-7): DVKVTQSSRYLVKRTGEKVFLECVQDMDHENMFWYRQDPGLGLRLIYFSYDVKMKEKGDIPEGYSVSREKKERFSLILESASTNQTSMYLCASSRMDYEQYFGPGTRLTVT.

This sequence joins TRBV5-8 and TRBJ2-1; D might be TRBD2 (5 bases). This CDR3 comprises 15 residues. Germline lookup yields CDR1 SGHTS and CDR2 YDEGEE. Trimming took 2 bases from V and 1 from J, leaving 10 bases between them. CDR3 bases: TGTGCCAGCAGCTTAAGCGGCCCTTCCTACAATGAGCAGTTCTTC. Amino acid sequence: CASSLSGPSYNEQFF.

The rearrangement joins TRBV27 to TRBJ2-3; D unresolved. The CDR3 is 11 residues long. V dropped 3 bases and J dropped 5 bases, with 3 bases sitting between them. In germline, CDR1 is MNHEY, CDR2 SMNVEV (reference sequence). The CDR3 protein is CASSFRDTQYF. The CDR3 nucleotides read TGTGCCAGCAGTTTTAGAGATACGCAGTATTTT.

This rearrangement joins TRBV28 to TRBJ2-2; 7 nucleotides agree with TRBD1. The CDR3 covers 15 residues. CDR1 is MDHEN and CDR2 is SYDVKM in the germline V gene. Germline trimming cut 3 bases from V and 6 bases from J; bases unmatched to any gene: 7. This chain's CDR3 is CASSFQTGRAGELFF. The CDR3 coding sequence is TGTGCCAGCAGTTTTCAGACAGGGCGGGCCGGGGAGCTGTTTTTT.

The V and J genes are TRBV6-5 and TRBJ1-5; D is unclear. CDR1 is MNHEY, CDR2 SVGAGI, per germline. The CDR3 covers 13 residues. Trimming cost V 7 bases and J 4 bases, with 11 bases left between them. The CDR3 spells CASTAATNQPQHF. In DNA, the CDR3 is TGTGCCAGCACAGCAGCCACAAATCAGCCCCAGCATTTT.

The rearrangement joins TRBV4-2 to TRBJ2-1; TRBD2 matches 7 bases. CDR3 length: 16 residues. V shed 0 bases, J shed 5 bases, and the junction held 7 bases outside the gene matches. The germline CDR1 and CDR2 sequences are LGHNA and YNFKEQ. The DNA for the CDR3 is TGTGCCAGCAGCCAAGATTCTACTAGCGTAAACAATGAGCAGTTCTTC. This gives the protein CASSQDSTSVNNEQFF.

V is TRBV7-2 and J is TRBJ2-3, with D unclear. Germline V lookup: CDR1 SGHTA, CDR2 FQGNSA. The CDR3 extends over 14 amino acids. The V and J ends lost 6 bases and 2 bases respectively, with 12 bases between them. CDR3: CASSQRPATDTQYF. Written as DNA, the CDR3 is TGTGCCAGCAGTCAGAGACCGGCCACAGATACGCAGTATTTT.

The count of this clone is one. V and J are TRBV6-1 and TRBJ2-2, with 11 bases that match TRBD2. V was clipped by 1 base and J by 5 bases; unmatched bases: 3. CDR3 size: 16 residues. CDR1 and CDR2 (germline): MNHNS, SASEGT. The CDR3 reads CASSEVLAGDTGELFF. Here the CDR3 DNA reads TGTGCCAGCAGTGAAGTACTAGCGGGAGATACCGGGGAGCTGTTTTTT.

This rearrangement joins TRBV7-9 to TRBJ2-3, with D possibly matching TRBD1 (5 bases). Germline CDR1 SEHNR, CDR2 FQNEAQ (reference sequence). The CDR3 sequence is 16 residues long. V was clipped by 1 base and J by 0 bases, with 11 bases between them. Written as DNA, the CDR3 is TGTGCCAGCAGCTTAGTTCTGGACACCAGCACAGATACGCAGTATTTT. This encodes CASSLVLDTSTDTQYF.

The rearrangement links TRBV6-5 to TRBJ1-5; D not resolved. Germline-derived CDR1 and CDR2 are MNHEY and SVGAGI. Trimming shortened V by 0 bases and J by 4 bases, and 13 bases separated the two germline ends. The CDR3 totals 16 residues. The chain's CDR3 is CASSYSRRAGNQPQHF. The CDR3 DNA is TGTGCCAGCAGTTACTCGAGACGTGCAGGAAATCAGCCCCAGCATTTT.

The chain joins TRBV11-2 to TRBJ2-7, with D perhaps being TRBD1 or TRBD2 (5 bases each). Trimming left V 4 bases short and J 1 base short, with 17 bases between. The CDR3 consists of 16 residues. Looked up from germline, CDR1 is SGHAT and CDR2 is FQNNGV. CDR3 nucleotide sequence: TGTGCCAGCAGCTCACCACGGGACGAGAAATCCTACGAGCAGTACTTC. Its protein is CASSSPRDEKSYEQYF. The whole variable domain, filled in from reference TRBV11-2 and TRBJ2-7, reads EAGVAQSPRYKIIEKRQSVAFWCNPISGHATLYWYQQILGQGPKLLIQFQNNGVVDDSQLPKDRFSAERLKGVDSTLKIQPAKLEDSAVYLCASSSPRDEKSYEQYFGPGTRLTVT.

The table lists this clone with a count of one. This chain joins TRBV27 and TRBJ1-2; D is possibly TRBD1 (5 bases). The CDR3 runs 15 residues. CDR1 is MNHEY, CDR2 SMNVEV, per germline (reference sequence). Trimming took off 5 bases at V and 2 bases at J, with 15 bases between the two ends. As DNA, the CDR3 is TGTGCCAGCAGTCCACGGGGCGATGGGAACTATGGCTACACCTTC. This sequence encodes CASSPRGDGNYGYTF.

The rearrangement uses TRBV9 and TRBJ2-3; 9 positions agree with TRBD2. V shed 0 bases and J 3 bases; nucleotides not matched to a gene: 8. Looked up from germline, CDR1 is SGDLS and CDR2 is YYNGEE. The CDR3 is made up of 17 amino acids. CDR3 region: CASSVGGSGSQTDTQYF. The DNA of the CDR3 is TGTGCCAGCAGCGTAGGGGGTAGCGGGAGTCAAACAGATACGCAGTATTTT.

This sequence joins TRBV11-1 and TRBJ1-1; weak D call: TRBD1 (6 bases). The CDR3 has 14 amino acids. V lost 5 bases, J lost 10 bases, and 20 bases lay in between. Germline loops: CDR1 SGHAT, CDR2 FQDESV (reference sequence). This CDR3 is CASSPRLGHRGAFF. CDR3 DNA: TGTGCCAGCAGCCCAAGGCTGGGACACCGCGGAGCTTTCTTT.

The CDR3 nucleotides are TGTGCCAGCAGCTTAGGATCAGGGCCTGGAACCCTAAAAGACACCGGGGAGCTGTTTTTT. It codes for CASSLGSGPGTLKDTGELFF. The rearrangement uses TRBV7-3 and TRBJ2-2; D is perhaps TRBD1 (5 bases). This CDR3 has 20 residues. Germline CDR1 is SGHTA and CDR2 is FQGTGA. Trimming removed 2 bases at V and 3 bases at J, with 25 bases between.